The entry below gives a single T cell receptor (beta chain) sequence along with its context. Its antigen remains unidentified. The source of the sample is a study of T-cell memory formation after mild COVID-19. Study outcomes and limitations: Confirmation of SARS-CoV-2 specificity was lacking for second-wave clones peaking day 37. Day 15 to 85 contracting clones showed balanced CD4/CD8; day 15 to 37 expanders favored CD4+.

Using its own MiXCR run on the 5' RACE reads, TCRdb lists one record per CDR3 protein. The data contain approximately 500,000 distinct CDR3 sequences, more than 20% of them singletons. This CDR3 comprises 13 residues. Deletions cut 5 bases from V and 10 bases from J, with 16 bases between. Germline V gives CDR1 KGHDR, CDR2 SFDVKD. The clonotype was recovered from an adult woman who had mild COVID-19 (a few samples of this study predate the infection). Cell type and time point are not known. The sample consisted of PBMCs or a T cell subset sorted from them (not recorded which). The rearrangement uses TRBV24-1 and TRBJ2-5, with a weak D call TRBD2 (5 bases). CDR3 amino acids: CATSAGRQEGQYF. Here the CDR3 DNA reads TGTGCCACCAGTGCGGGCCGGCAAGAGGGCCAGTACTTC.